The source of this TCR beta chain is a study of shared clonotypes between healthy human individuals. Looking at the study overall: Used for every donor were three CD4 naive, three CD4 memory, two CD8 naive and one CD8 memory plate.

V shed 6 bases and J 6 bases; nucleotides not matched to a gene: 12. Germline-derived CDR1 and CDR2 are ENHRY and SYGVKD. The CDR3 runs to 15 residues. Some clones are missing from TCRdb's copy, which holds only in-frame ones; the method was immunoSEQ multiplex PCR. Altogether 2 million to 2.5 million clones are present, 90% to 96% being singletons, with the ten largest covering 0.13%. Donation came from healthy HIV-negative adults that had no recent acute infections or vaccinations. The chain is built from TRBV10-3 and TRBJ1-1; 8 positions match TRBD1. The receptor was isolated from a man aged 18-30 years in good health. What was sequenced was naive CD4+ T cells sorted from blood. The sample's subset: CD45RA+ positively selected. In DNA, the CDR3 is TGTGCCATCAGCGATACAGGGGGAACAATCGCTGAAGCTTTCTTT. Translated: CAISDTGGTIAEAFF.